These T cell receptor beta chains were read from a single sample in a study of lymphopenia after photon versus proton radiotherapy. Method: immunoSEQ multiplex PCR; TCRdb's copy keeps in-frame clones and lacks some. The sample shows some 30,000 clones, 90% of them seen only once. Source: peripheral blood, taken from a patient treated with photon-based radiotherapy. These receptors all stem from a woman in her 50s with pancreatic cancer. Each CDR3 is given with its conserved first and last residue. Fields, in order: clone size, D gene, V gene, J gene, CDR3 DNA, CDR3 protein. The D gene is left open where the match is weak. Part of the rows lack a size; the others show once, few, many or a class for expanded clones.

.	.	TRBV2	TRBJ2-3	TGTGCCAGCAGTGAGAATACAGGACGCACAGATACGCAGTATTTT	CASSENTGRTDTQYF
.	TRBD2	TRBV7-2	TRBJ2-3	TGTGCCAGCAGCAGAGGACTAGCGGGAGGTAGGACAGATACGCAGTATTTT	CASSRGLAGGRTDTQYF
.	.	TRBV5-1	TRBJ2-7	TGCGCCAGCAGCTCCCAGGGGCGAACCTACGAGCAGTACTTC	CASSSQGRTYEQYF
.	.	TRBV11-2	TRBJ2-7	TGTGCCAGCAGCTTAGCGGCGGCCTACGAGCAGTACTTC	CASSLAAAYEQYF
.	.	TRBV7-9	TRBJ2-3	TGTGCCAGCAGCTTCGACACGGGGACAGATACGCAGTATTTT	CASSFDTGTDTQYF
.	TRBD1	TRBV7-6	TRBJ1-5	TGTGCCAGCAGCCCTCGGACAGGGGACAATCAGCCCCAGCATTTT	CASSPRTGDNQPQHF
.	.	TRBV7-7	TRBJ2-3	TGTGCCAGCAGCCCCACAGTTGGGCTTTCCACAGATACGCAGTATTTT	CASSPTVGLSTDTQYF
.	.	TRBV6-5	TRBJ1-2	TGTGCCAGCAGTTACAGAAGGACAGACAACTATGGCTACACCTTC	CASSYRRTDNYGYTF
once	TRBD2	TRBV19	TRBJ2-1	TGTGCCAGTAGCTGGGCGGGGGTTTACAATGAGCAGTTCTTC	CASSWAGVYNEQFF
.	TRBD1	TRBV6-1	TRBJ2-7	TGTGCCAGCAGCGTAGCACAGGGGGAGACCTACGAGCAGTACTTC	CASSVAQGETYEQYF
.	TRBD1	TRBV18	TRBJ2-5	TGTGCCAGCTCCTACTACCGGGACAGGCAAAACCAAGAGACCCAGTACTTC	CASSYYRDRQNQETQYF
.	TRBD2	TRBV5-1	TRBJ2-1	TGCGCCAGCAGCTTGGACGGGAGGGTCGGGGATGAGCAGTTCTTC	CASSLDGRVGDEQFF
.	TRBD2	TRBV27	TRBJ2-7	TGTGCCAGCAGTTTATCGTCAAGCGGGGATTACGAGCAGTACTTC	CASSLSSSGDYEQYF
.	.	TRBV28	TRBJ2-2	TGTGCCAGCAGTACCGATCCGTCTGGGGAGCTGTTTTTT	CASSTDPSGELFF
once	.	TRBV29-1	TRBJ2-3	TGCAGCGTTGACGGGGGCAGGGGCTCCACAGATACGCAGTATTTT	CSVDGGRGSTDTQYF
few	.	TRBV7-3	TRBJ1-1	TGTGCCAGCAGCAAGATGGGAGGCGGCACTGAAGCTTTCTTT	CASSKMGGGTEAFF
.	TRBD2	TRBV4-3	TRBJ2-1	TGCGCCAGCAGCCAAGGTCTAGCGGGAGCCTACAATGAGCAGTTCTTC	CASSQGLAGAYNEQFF
.	.	TRBV5-3	TRBJ1-5	TGTGCCAGAAGCTTGGCGGGAACCGGTAGTCAGCCCCAGCATTTT	CARSLAGTGSQPQHF
.	TRBD2	TRBV2	TRBJ2-1	TGTGCCAGCCTCCTAGCGGGAGTAATGGCCAATGAGCAGTTCTTC	CASLLAGVMANEQFF
few	.	TRBV9	TRBJ1-5	TGTGCCAGCAGCGTCACAGGCAATCAGCCCCAGCATTTT	CASSVTGNQPQHF
few	.	TRBV30	TRBJ2-7	TGTGCCTCGGGCCACTACGAGCAGTACTTC	CASGHYEQYF
.	.	TRBV4-1	TRBJ2-2	TGCGCCAGCAGCGATCCTAGCGCCGCGAACACCGGGGAGCTGTTTTTT	CASSDPSAANTGELFF
.	TRBD2	TRBV5-1	TRBJ2-1	TGCGCCAGCAAGGGGACTAGCCTATACAATGAGCAGTTCTTC	CASKGTSLYNEQFF
.	TRBD1	TRBV7-9	TRBJ2-7	TGTGCCAGCAGCTCATTAGGACAGGGCGGCTACGAGCAGTACTTC	CASSSLGQGGYEQYF
.	TRBD1	TRBV5-5	TRBJ1-5	TGTGCCAGCAGCTTTTGGGACAGTGATCAGCCCCAGCATTTT	CASSFWDSDQPQHF
.	TRBD2	TRBV5-1	TRBJ2-1	TGCGCCAGCAGCTCCGGACTAGCGGGATTCTCCTACAATGAGCAGTTCTTC	CASSSGLAGFSYNEQFF
.	.	TRBV4-3	TRBJ2-6	TGCGCCAGCAGCCACGGAACGTCACAAAGTCGGGCCAACGTCCTGACTTTC	CASSHGTSQSRANVLTF
.	.	TRBV9	TRBJ2-7	TGTGCCAGCAGCGTAGATGGGAGCGGCTCCTACGAGCAGTACTTC	CASSVDGSGSYEQYF
.	.	TRBV29-1	TRBJ2-7	TGCAGCGTTCAAGGGGACCCCGGGGCCTACGAGCAGTACTTC	CSVQGDPGAYEQYF
.	.	TRBV4-2	TRBJ2-4	TGTGCCAGCAGCCAAGATCGGCTACCCAAAAACATTCAGTACTTC	CASSQDRLPKNIQYF
few	TRBD2	TRBV28	TRBJ2-7	TGTGCCAGCAGCCTTCGACTAGCGGTTTTACCCTCCTACGAGCAGTACTTC	CASSLRLAVLPSYEQYF
once	.	TRBV18	TRBJ2-3	TGTGCCAGCTCGAGCGCCCTCACAGATACGCAGTATTTT	CASSSALTDTQYF
.	.	TRBV6-5	TRBJ1-6	TGTGCCAGCAGTCCTAGGTATTCACCCCTCCACTTT	CASSPRYSPLHF
.	.	TRBV2	TRBJ2-3	TGTGCCAGCACCGGCAGGGCGACAGATACGCAGTATTTT	CASTGRATDTQYF
once	TRBD1	TRBV10-2	TRBJ1-1	TGCGCCAGCAGTGAGGGAGGGGGCGACACTGAAGCTTTCTTT	CASSEGGGDTEAFF
.	TRBD1	TRBV7-2	TRBJ2-4	TGTGCCAGCAGCCTTCCAACCACGGACAGGGGGCGCCTGAAAAACATTCAGTACTTC	CASSLPTTDRGRLKNIQYF
.	.	TRBV5-4	TRBJ2-3	TGTGCCAGCAGCACCCCGTCTCTTTTAATAACAGATACGCAGTATTTT	CASSTPSLLITDTQYF
.	TRBD2	TRBV5-1	TRBJ2-7	TGCGCCAGCAGCTTGGGGGGGCTAGCGGGAGCGCGGGAGCAGTACTTC	CASSLGGLAGAREQYF
.	TRBD1	TRBV14	TRBJ2-5	TGTGCCAGCAGCCAAGATGGGACAGCTCGCGAGACCCAGTACTTC	CASSQDGTARETQYF
.	TRBD2	TRBV9	TRBJ2-3	TGTGCCAGCAGCGCCCCGGGACTAGCGGGAGTAACTACTAGCACAGATACGCAGTATTTT	CASSAPGLAGVTTSTDTQYF
.	.	TRBV27	TRBJ2-2	TGTGCCAGCAGTTTCATGGCCGGGGAGCTGTTTTTT	CASSFMAGELFF
.	.	TRBV9	TRBJ2-1	TGTGCCAGCAGCGTAGCGCTAGCGTCGAACAATGAGCAGTTCTTC	CASSVALASNNEQFF
.	TRBD1	TRBV4-3	TRBJ2-2	TGCGCCAGCAGCCAAACAGGGGCGGGCACCGGGGAGCTGTTTTTT	CASSQTGAGTGELFF
.	TRBD2	TRBV30	TRBJ2-5	TGTGCCTGGAGTGTATCACTAGCGGGAGGGCGAGAGACCCAGTACTTC	CAWSVSLAGGRETQYF
.	TRBD1	TRBV6-5	TRBJ1-1	TGTGCCAGCAGTCTAATACAGGGGATTGAAGCTTTCTTT	CASSLIQGIEAFF
.	.	TRBV9	TRBJ1-6	TGTGCCAGCAGCGTAGATATCGGCAGGGGTTCACCCCTCCACTTT	CASSVDIGRGSPLHF
once	.	TRBV9	TRBJ2-1	TGTGCCAGCAGCGAGGGCGGCTCCTACAATGAGCAGTTCTTC	CASSEGGSYNEQFF
.	TRBD1	TRBV5-1	TRBJ1-2	TGCGCCAGCAGCTCTATCGGACAGGGAGGCTACACCTTC	CASSSIGQGGYTF
.	.	TRBV5-6	TRBJ2-1	TGTGCCAGCCGACCTACAGGGTTTGCGGGCAATGAGCAGTTCTTC	CASRPTGFAGNEQFF
.	.	TRBV28	TRBJ1-4	TGTGCCAGCAAGCGACAGACCCCCAACCCGTTGGGAAAACTGTTTTTT	CASKRQTPNPLGKLFF
.	.	TRBV7-2	TRBJ2-3	TGTGCCAGCAGCTTAGGGGTTGGCGGGGCTGGAGATACGCAGTATTTT	CASSLGVGGAGDTQYF